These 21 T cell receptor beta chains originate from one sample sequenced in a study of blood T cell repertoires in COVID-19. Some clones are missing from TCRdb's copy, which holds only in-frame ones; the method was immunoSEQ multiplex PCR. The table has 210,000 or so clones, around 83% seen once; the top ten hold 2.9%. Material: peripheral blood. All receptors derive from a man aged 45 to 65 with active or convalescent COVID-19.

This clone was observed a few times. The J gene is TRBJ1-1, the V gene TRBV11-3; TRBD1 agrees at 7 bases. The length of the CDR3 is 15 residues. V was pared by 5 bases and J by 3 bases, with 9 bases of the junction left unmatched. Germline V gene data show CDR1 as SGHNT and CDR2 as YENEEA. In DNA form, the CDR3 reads TGTGCCAGCAGCGCAGGGACAGTTGGCGACACTGAAGCTTTCTTT. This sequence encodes CASSAGTVGDTEAFF.

The CDR3 DNA sequence: TGTGCCAGCAGTCCCGGGACAGGGGATGATCAGCCCCAGCATTTT. It is translated as CASSPGTGDDQPQHF. The rearrangement uses TRBV27 and TRBJ1-5; 10 bases are a match to TRBD1. With 5 bases clipped from V and 5 bases from J, the junction kept 6 bases outside the gene matches. CDR3 length: 15 amino acids. Germline V gives CDR1 MNHEY, CDR2 SMNVEV (reference sequence).

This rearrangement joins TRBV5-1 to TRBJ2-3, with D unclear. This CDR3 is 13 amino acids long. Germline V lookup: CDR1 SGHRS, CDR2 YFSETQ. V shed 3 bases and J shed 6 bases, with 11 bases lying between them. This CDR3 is CASSSAAGDTQYF. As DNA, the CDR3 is TGCGCCAGCAGCTCCGCGGCTGGGGATACGCAGTATTTT.

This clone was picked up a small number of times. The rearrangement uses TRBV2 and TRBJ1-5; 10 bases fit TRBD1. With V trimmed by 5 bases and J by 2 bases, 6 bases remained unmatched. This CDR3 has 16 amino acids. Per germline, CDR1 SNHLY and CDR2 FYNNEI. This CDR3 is CASSTTGGYGNQPQHF. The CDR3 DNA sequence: TGTGCCAGCAGTACGACAGGGGGCTACGGCAATCAGCCCCAGCATTTT.

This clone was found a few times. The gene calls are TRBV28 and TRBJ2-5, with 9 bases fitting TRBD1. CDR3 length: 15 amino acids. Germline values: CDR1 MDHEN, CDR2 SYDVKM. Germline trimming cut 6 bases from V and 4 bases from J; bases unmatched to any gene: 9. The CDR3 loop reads CASSSGQGKGETQYF. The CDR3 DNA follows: TGTGCCAGCAGCTCCGGACAGGGGAAAGGAGAGACCCAGTACTTC.

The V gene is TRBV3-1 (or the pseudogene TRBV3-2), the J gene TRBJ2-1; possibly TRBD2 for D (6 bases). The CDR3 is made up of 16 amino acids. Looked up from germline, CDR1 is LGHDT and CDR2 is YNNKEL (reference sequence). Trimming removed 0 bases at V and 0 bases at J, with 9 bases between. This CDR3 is CASSQERESSYNEQFF. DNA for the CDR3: TGTGCCAGCAGCCAAGAACGGGAGAGCTCCTACAATGAGCAGTTCTTC.

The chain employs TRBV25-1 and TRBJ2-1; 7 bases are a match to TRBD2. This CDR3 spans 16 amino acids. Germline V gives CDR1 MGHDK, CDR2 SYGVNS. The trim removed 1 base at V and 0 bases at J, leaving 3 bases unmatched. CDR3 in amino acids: CASSESAGDSYNEQFF. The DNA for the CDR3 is TGTGCCAGCAGTGAATCGGCGGGAGACTCCTACAATGAGCAGTTCTTC.

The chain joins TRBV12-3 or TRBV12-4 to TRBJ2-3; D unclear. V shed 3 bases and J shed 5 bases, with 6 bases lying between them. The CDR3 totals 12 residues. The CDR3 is CASSFSGDTQYF. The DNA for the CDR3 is TGTGCCAGCAGTTTTAGTGGAGATACGCAGTATTTT.

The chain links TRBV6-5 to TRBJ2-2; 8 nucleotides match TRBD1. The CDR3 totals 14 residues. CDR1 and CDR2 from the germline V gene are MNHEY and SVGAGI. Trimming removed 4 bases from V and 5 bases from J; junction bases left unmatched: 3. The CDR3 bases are TGTGCCAGCAGTTTCAGGGGGCTTACCGGGGAGCTGTTTTTT. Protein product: CASSFRGLTGELFF.

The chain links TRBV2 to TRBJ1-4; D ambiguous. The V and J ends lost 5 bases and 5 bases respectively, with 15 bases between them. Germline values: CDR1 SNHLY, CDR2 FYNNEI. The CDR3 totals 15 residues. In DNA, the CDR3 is TGTGCCAGCAGTTACGGTATGACGGGGAATGAAAAACTGTTTTTT. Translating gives CASSYGMTGNEKLFF.

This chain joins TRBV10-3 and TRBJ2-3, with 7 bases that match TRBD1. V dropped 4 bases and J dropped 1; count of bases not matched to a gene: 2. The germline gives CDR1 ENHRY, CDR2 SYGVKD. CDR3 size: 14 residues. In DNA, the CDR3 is TGTGCCATCAGTGGGGACAGAGGCACAGATACGCAGTATTTT. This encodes CAISGDRGTDTQYF.

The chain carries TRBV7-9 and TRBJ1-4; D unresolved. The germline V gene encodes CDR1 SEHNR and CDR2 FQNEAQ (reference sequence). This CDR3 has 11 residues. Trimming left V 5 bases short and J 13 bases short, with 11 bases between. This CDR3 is CASSPLQRLFF. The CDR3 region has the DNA TGTGCCAGCAGCCCCTTACAGAGACTGTTTTTT.

CDR3 loop: CASGGLDKNEKLFF. CDR3 bases: TGCGCCAGCGGGGGCCTGGACAAGAATGAAAAACTGTTTTTT. V is TRBV4-1 and J is TRBJ1-4; D possibly corresponds to TRBD1 (6 bases). The germline V gene has CDR1 MGHRA and CDR2 YSYEKL. V lost 8 bases, J lost 5 bases, and 15 bases lay in between. This CDR3 spans 14 amino acids.

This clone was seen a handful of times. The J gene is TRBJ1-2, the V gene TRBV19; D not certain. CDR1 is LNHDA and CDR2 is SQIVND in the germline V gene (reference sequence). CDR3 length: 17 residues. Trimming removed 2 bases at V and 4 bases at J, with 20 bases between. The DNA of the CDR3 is TGTGCCAGTAGTATAAGCGTCGGGATCGAGGCCCGCTATGGCTACACCTTC. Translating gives CASSISVGIEARYGYTF.

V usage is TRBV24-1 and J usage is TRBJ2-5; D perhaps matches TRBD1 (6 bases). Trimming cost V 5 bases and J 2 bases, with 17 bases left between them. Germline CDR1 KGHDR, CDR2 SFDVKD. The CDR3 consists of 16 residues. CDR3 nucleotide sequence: TGTGCCACCAGTGGACAGGACGGAACTCCTCAAGAGACCCAGTACTTC. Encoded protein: CATSGQDGTPQETQYF.

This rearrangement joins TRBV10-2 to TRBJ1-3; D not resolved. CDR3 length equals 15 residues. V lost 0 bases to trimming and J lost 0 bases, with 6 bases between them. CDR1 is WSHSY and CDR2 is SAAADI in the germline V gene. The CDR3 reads CASSESGSSGNTIYF. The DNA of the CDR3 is TGCGCCAGCAGTGAGTCGGGGAGCTCTGGAAACACCATATATTTT.

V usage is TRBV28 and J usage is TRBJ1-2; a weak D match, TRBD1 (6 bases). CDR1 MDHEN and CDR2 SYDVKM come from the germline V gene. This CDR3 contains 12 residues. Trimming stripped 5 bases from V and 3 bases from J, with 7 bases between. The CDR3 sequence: CASSPGDYGYTF. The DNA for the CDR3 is TGTGCCAGCAGTCCAGGGGACTATGGCTACACCTTC.

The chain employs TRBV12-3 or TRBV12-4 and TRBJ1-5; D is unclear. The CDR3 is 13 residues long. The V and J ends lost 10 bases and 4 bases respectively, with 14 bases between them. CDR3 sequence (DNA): TGTGCCACCTCCAGAAGTGAAAATCAGCCCCAGCATTTT. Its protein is CATSRSENQPQHF.

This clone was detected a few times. The CDR3: CAGMGQEDYGYTF. In DNA, the CDR3 is TGTGCCGGGATGGGACAGGAGGACTATGGCTACACCTTC. This rearrangement joins TRBV19 to TRBJ1-2, with 8 bases fitting TRBD1. The germline V gene has CDR1 LNHDA and CDR2 SQIVND (reference sequence). The V segment lost 11 bases and the J segment 3 bases; nucleotides outside the gene matches: 8. CDR3 size: 13 residues.

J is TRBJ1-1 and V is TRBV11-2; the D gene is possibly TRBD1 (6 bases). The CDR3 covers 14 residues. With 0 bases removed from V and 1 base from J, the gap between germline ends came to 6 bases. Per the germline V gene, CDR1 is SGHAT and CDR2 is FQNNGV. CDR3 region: CASSLEQGNTEAFF. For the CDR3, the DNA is TGTGCCAGCAGCTTAGAACAGGGGAACACTGAAGCTTTCTTT.

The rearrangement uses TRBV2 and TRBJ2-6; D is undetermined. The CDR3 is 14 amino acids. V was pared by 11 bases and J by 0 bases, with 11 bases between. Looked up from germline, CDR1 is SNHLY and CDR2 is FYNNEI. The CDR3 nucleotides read TGTGCCCGTGCTGCCGGCTCTGGGGCCAACGTCCTGACTTTC. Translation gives CARAAGSGANVLTF.